Shown below are 31 T cell receptor beta chains from a single sample sequenced in a study of OX40 agonist ivuxolimab in advanced cancers. The assay was immunoSEQ multiplex PCR, and TCRdb's table has in-frame clones only and misses some. The repertoire includes some 63,000 clones, 75% to 90% of them detected once, and roughly an eighth sits in the top ten. Sequenced here: CD4+ or CD8+ T cells sorted from blood, sampled in a trial of the OX40 agonist ivuxolimab. The source of these receptors is an adult with an advanced solid tumor such as melanoma, head and neck, liver or kidney cancer.

This sequence joins TRBV28 and TRBJ1-2, with D possibly being TRBD1 (5 bases). This CDR3 region has 16 residues. With 5 bases removed from V and 0 bases from J, the gap between germline ends came to 16 bases. Germline V CDR1 and CDR2: MDHEN, SYDVKM. The CDR3 reads CASSSLGTGANYGYTF. The CDR3 bases are TGTGCCAGCAGTAGTTTAGGGACGGGAGCTAACTATGGCTACACCTTC.

The rearrangement uses TRBV5-5 and TRBJ2-7; the D gene is possibly TRBD1 (6 bases). This CDR3 contains 14 residues. The germline CDR1 and CDR2 sequences are SGHKS and YYEKEE (reference sequence). Trimming shortened V by 4 bases and J by 2 bases, and 13 bases separated the two germline ends. Here the CDR3 DNA reads TGTGCCAGCAGCCCCCCGGGACATACCTACGAGCAGTACTTC. It translates to CASSPPGHTYEQYF.

V is TRBV19 and J is TRBJ2-7, with TRBD2 matching over 8 bases. V shed 8 bases and J 2 bases; nucleotides not matched to a gene: 5. CDR3 length: 13 amino acids. From germline, CDR1 is LNHDA and CDR2 SQIVND (reference sequence). CDR3 coding DNA: TGTGCCAGTCGTACGGGGGGGACCTACGAGCAGTACTTC. Its protein product is CASRTGGTYEQYF. The variable domain in full, completed from reference TRBV19 and TRBJ2-7, reads DGGITQSPKYLFRKEGQNVTLSCEQNLNHDAMYWYRQDPGQGLRLIYYSQIVNDFQKGDIAEGYSVSREKKESFPLTVTSAQKNPTAFYLCASRTGGTYEQYFGPGTRLTVT.

The chain recombines TRBV28 with TRBJ1-1; 7 positions match TRBD1. The CDR3 is made up of 14 amino acids. Trimming at V came to 6 bases and at J to 1 base, leaving 5 bases not matched to a gene. The germline gives CDR1 MDHEN, CDR2 SYDVKM. The CDR3 sequence is CASRYRGGNTEAFF. CDR3 bases: TGTGCCAGCAGATACAGGGGTGGGAACACTGAAGCTTTCTTT. Full variable domain (missing parts from reference TRBV28 and TRBJ1-1): DVKVTQSSRYLVKRTGEKVFLECVQDMDHENMFWYRQDPGLGLRLIYFSYDVKMKEKGDIPEGYSVSREKKERFSLILESASTNQTSMYLCASRYRGGNTEAFFGQGTRLTVV.

This sequence joins TRBV27 and TRBJ2-7; the D gene is possibly TRBD1 (5 bases). The V end was cut by 3 bases, the J end by 2 bases, with 11 bases between. Germline CDR1 MNHEY, CDR2 SMNVEV (reference sequence). There are 14 residues in the CDR3. CDR3 protein: CASSLGQGPYEQYF. For the CDR3, the DNA is TGTGCCAGCAGTTTGGGCCAGGGTCCCTACGAGCAGTACTTC.

The rearrangement links TRBV27 to TRBJ1-2; D gene unclear. Per the germline V gene, CDR1 is MNHEY and CDR2 is SMNVEV (reference sequence). The CDR3 loop spans 13 amino acids. V was cut by 4 bases and J by 2 bases, with 8 bases left in between. CDR3 amino acids: CASSSGVNYGYTF. CDR3 coding DNA: TGTGCCAGCAGTTCGGGCGTAAACTATGGCTACACCTTC.

The chain carries TRBV5-4 and TRBJ2-7; D is unresolved. CDR1 SGHNT and CDR2 YYREEE come from the germline V gene (reference sequence). The CDR3 spans 14 residues. V gave up 0 bases and J gave up 1 base, with 8 bases separating them. The CDR3 DNA reads TGTGCCAGCAGCTTGGCTGGACGTTCCTACGAGCAGTACTTC. Its translation is CASSLAGRSYEQYF.

The rearrangement uses TRBV14 and TRBJ1-2; D is unclear. V lost 2 bases to trimming and J lost 8 bases, with 18 bases between them. Germline lookup yields CDR1 SGHDN and CDR2 FVKESK. CDR3 length: 15 residues. The chain's CDR3 is CASSQLNSPMGGYTF. CDR3 coding DNA: TGTGCCAGCAGCCAACTCAACAGTCCTATGGGGGGCTACACCTTC.

The rearrangement uses TRBV5-1 and TRBJ2-7; no clear D. CDR1 and CDR2 (germline): SGHRS, YFSETQ. This CDR3 has 13 amino acids. V was pared by 0 bases and J by 2 bases, with 6 bases between. CDR3 sequence (DNA): TGCGCCAGCAGCTTGGGCGACACCTACGAGCAGTACTTC. Encoded protein: CASSLGDTYEQYF. Looking up the rest from reference TRBV5-1 and TRBJ2-7 gives the full variable domain: KAGVTQTPRYLIKTRGQQVTLSCSPISGHRSVSWYQQTPGQGLQFLFEYFSETQRNKGNFPGRFSGRQFSNSRSEMNVSTLELGDSALYLCASSLGDTYEQYFGPGTRLTVT.

This chain joins TRBV18 and TRBJ1-1; a weak D match, TRBD1 (5 bases). Deletions cut 3 bases from V and 0 bases from J, with 8 bases between. This CDR3 comprises 14 residues. From germline, CDR1 is KGHSH and CDR2 LQKENI. CDR3 in amino acids: CASSPQDMNTEAFF. The CDR3 DNA reads TGTGCCAGCTCACCTCAGGACATGAACACTGAAGCTTTCTTT.

This clone was observed a handful of times. The CDR3 DNA sequence: TGTGCCAGCAGCTTAGGGGACAGCCGTGAAGCTTTCTTT. Amino acid sequence: CASSLGDSREAFF. The chain joins TRBV7-9 to TRBJ1-1; 7 bases are shared with TRBD1. CDR3 length equals 13 residues. In germline, CDR1 is SEHNR, CDR2 FQNEAQ (reference sequence). V lost 1 base and J lost 7; bases outside the gene matches: 3.

CDR3 DNA sequence: TGTGCCAGCAGTTTCGGACAGTTCTCCTACGAGCAGTACTTC. It specifies CASSFGQFSYEQYF. J is TRBJ2-7 and V is TRBV27, with D possibly TRBD1 on 6 matching bases. CDR1 MNHEY and CDR2 SMNVEV come from the germline V gene (reference sequence). Trimming left V 3 bases short and J 0 bases short, with 9 bases between. The CDR3 is 14 residues long.

This rearrangement joins TRBV27 to TRBJ1-4; D unresolved. Germline loops: CDR1 MNHEY, CDR2 SMNVEV (reference sequence). The germline V and J ends were trimmed by 2 bases and 5 bases, with 9 bases remaining between them. The CDR3 runs to 14 residues. CDR3 sequence: CASSLTDGNEKLFF. The CDR3 nucleotides are TGTGCCAGCAGTTTAACGGACGGGAATGAAAAACTGTTTTTT.

With respect to this clone: The junction shows a germline mismatch at one end, possibly a read error. The chain recombines TRBV5-1 with TRBJ2-3, with 9 bases fitting TRBD2. The CDR3 is made up of 17 amino acids. Germline V gives CDR1 SGHRS, CDR2 YFSETQ. The CDR3 reads CASSLEGSGGDLSRLNF. CDR3 sequence (DNA): TGCGCCAGCAGCTTGGAGGGTAGCGGGGGCGACCTATCCAGATTGAATTTT.

In its sample, this clone was seen once. This chain joins TRBV27 and TRBJ2-5; tentatively, D is TRBD2 (5 bases). Trimming took 5 bases from V and 3 from J, leaving 13 bases between them. The CDR3 is made up of 14 amino acids. From germline, CDR1 is MNHEY and CDR2 SMNVEV (reference sequence). The CDR3 DNA is TGTGCCAGCAGTCCCTTTGACGGGGAAGAGACCCAGTACTTC. Residues: CASSPFDGEETQYF.

The chain combines TRBV27 with TRBJ2-2; 9 positions match TRBD1. This CDR3 region has 16 residues. With V trimmed by 6 bases and J by 5 bases, 10 bases remained unmatched. CDR1 is MNHEY, CDR2 SMNVEV, per germline (reference sequence). The CDR3 DNA reads as TGTGCCAGCAGGAGCACCGGGACAGGGATTACCGGGGAGCTGTTTTTT. Translating gives CASRSTGTGITGELFF.

The genes are TRBV27 and TRBJ2-1, with 12 bases identical to TRBD2. This CDR3 is 15 amino acids long. Trimming at V came to 3 bases and at J to 7 bases, leaving 4 bases not matched to a gene. The germline CDR1 and CDR2 sequences are MNHEY and SMNVEV (reference sequence). The CDR3 coding sequence is TGTGCCAGCAGTTTTCTAGCGGGAGGGGTGAATGAGCAGTTCTTC. As protein: CASSFLAGGVNEQFF.

This chain connects TRBV14 to TRBJ2-7; 7 nucleotides agree with TRBD1. Germline CDR1 reads SGHDN; CDR2 reads FVKESK. Germline trimming cut 3 bases from V and 2 bases from J; bases unmatched to any gene: 7. The CDR3 extends over 15 amino acids. CDR3 sequence reads: CASSHPGQAPYEQYF. The CDR3 DNA sequence: TGTGCCAGCAGCCACCCCGGACAGGCCCCCTACGAGCAGTACTTC.

The chain links TRBV7-9 to TRBJ1-1; D is uncertain. Germline V lookup: CDR1 SEHNR, CDR2 FQNEAQ (reference sequence). Trimming removed 2 bases at V and 0 bases at J, with 10 bases between. The CDR3 is 15 amino acids. The DNA for the CDR3 is TGTGCCAGCAGCTTACTCAGCGGTTTGAACACTGAAGCTTTCTTT. Its protein is CASSLLSGLNTEAFF. The full variable domain, in which reference TRBV7-9 and TRBJ1-1 provide the parts outside the CDR3, is DTGVSQNPRHKITKRGQNVTFRCDPISEHNRLYWYRQTLGQGPEFLTYFQNEAQLEKSRLLSDRFSAERPKGSFSTLEIQRTEQGDSAMYLCASSLLSGLNTEAFFGQGTRLTVV.

The rearrangement uses TRBV7-9 and TRBJ2-7, with a weak D call TRBD1 (6 bases). V shed 3 bases and J shed 3 bases, with 9 bases lying between them. The CDR3 is made up of 13 amino acids. Germline V CDR1 and CDR2: SEHNR, FQNEAQ (reference sequence). The CDR3 spells CASSLPGDYEQYF. CDR3 bases: TGTGCCAGCAGCTTGCCAGGGGACTACGAGCAGTACTTC. Drawing the rest from reference TRBV7-9 and TRBJ2-7, the complete variable domain is DTGVSQNPRHKITKRGQNVTFRCDPISEHNRLYWYRQTLGQGPEFLTYFQNEAQLEKSRLLSDRFSAERPKGSFSTLEIQRTEQGDSAMYLCASSLPGDYEQYFGPGTRLTVT.

This clone was counted once. This chain links TRBV9 with TRBJ2-5; D might be TRBD1 (6 bases). V shed 4 bases and J shed 2 bases, with 9 bases lying between them. CDR1 and CDR2 from the germline V gene are SGDLS and YYNGEE. The CDR3 totals 13 residues. CDR3 DNA sequence: TGTGCCAGCAGCCGGGACAAACAAGAGACCCAGTACTTC. Translation: CASSRDKQETQYF.

This chain connects TRBV7-9 to TRBJ2-5; the match to TRBD1 covers 7 bases. Germline assignment: CDR1 SEHNR and CDR2 FQNEAQ (reference sequence). This CDR3 is built from 15 residues. With V trimmed by 2 bases and J by 3 bases, 6 bases remained unmatched. The DNA of the CDR3 is TGTGCCAGCAGCTTACCAGGGGGAGATAAAGAGACCCAGTACTTC. This sequence encodes CASSLPGGDKETQYF.

The gene calls are TRBV5-4 and TRBJ1-1; D not resolved. The germline V gene encodes CDR1 SGHNT and CDR2 YYREEE (reference sequence). The CDR3 spans 14 residues. Trimming removed 1 base at V and 7 bases at J, with 14 bases between. This CDR3 is CASSLWSTRFEAFF. Here the CDR3 DNA reads TGTGCCAGCAGCTTGTGGAGTACACGATTTGAAGCTTTCTTT.

The chain links TRBV29-1 to TRBJ2-7; D is undetermined. CDR1 and CDR2 (germline): SQVTM, ANQGSEA. V was clipped by 0 bases and J by 3 bases, with 12 bases between them. CDR3 length equals 14 residues. CDR3 sequence reads: CSVEDHGLGYEQYF. The CDR3 nucleotides read TGCAGCGTTGAAGACCACGGCCTTGGCTACGAGCAGTACTTC.

The rearrangement uses TRBV30 and TRBJ2-1, with D unclear. V gave up 6 bases and J gave up 5 bases, with 14 bases separating them. This CDR3 has 13 residues. Germline V gives CDR1 GTSNPN, CDR2 SVGIG (reference sequence). This CDR3 reads CACHLTDHNEQFF. CDR3 nucleotide sequence: TGTGCCTGCCACCTGACTGATCACAATGAGCAGTTCTTC.

This sequence joins TRBV7-7 and TRBJ1-4; TRBD1 is a possible D gene (6 bases). This CDR3 region has 15 residues. Trimming pared 5 bases from V and 4 bases from J, leaving 14 bases between. In germline, CDR1 is SSHAT, CDR2 FNYEAQ (reference sequence). CDR3: CASSPSGQYNEKLFF. In nucleotides, the CDR3 is TGTGCCAGCAGCCCATCTGGACAGTATAATGAAAAACTGTTTTTT. Based on the CDR3 plus reference TRBV7-7 and TRBJ1-4, the full variable domain is GAGVSQSPRYKVTKRGQDVTLRCDPISSHATLYWYQQALGQGPEFLTYFNYEAQPDKSGLPSDRFSAERPEGSISTLTIQRTEQRDSAMYRCASSPSGQYNEKLFFGSGTQLSVL.

V is TRBV10-2 and J is TRBJ2-2, with D perhaps matching TRBD1 (6 bases). V gave up 10 bases and J gave up 5 bases, with 14 bases separating them. The CDR3 loop spans 13 amino acids. Germline V gene lookup returns CDR1 WSHSY and CDR2 SAAADI. The DNA for the CDR3 is TGCGCCACCGTCCTCAGGGGAACCGGGGAGCTGTTTTTT. Translating gives CATVLRGTGELFF.

The CDR3 loop reads CASSSLAKSYEQYF. The DNA for the CDR3 is TGTGCCAGCAGCTCCCTCGCCAAGTCCTACGAGCAGTACTTC. The chain is built from TRBV5-8 and TRBJ2-7; no definite D call. V was clipped by 3 bases and J by 1 base, with 11 bases between them. Per germline, CDR1 SGHTS and CDR2 YDEGEE. The CDR3 is made up of 14 amino acids.

This clone was counted a single time. The DNA is omitted, as the CDR3 cannot be located on it reliably, and the CDR3 follows TCRdb's listing. This rearrangement joins TRBV5-5 to TRBJ1-1. The CDR3 totals 13 residues, both ends included. The germline CDR1 and CDR2 sequences are SGHKS and YYEKEE (reference sequence). CDR3 protein: CASSSAPGTEAFF.

The CDR3 spells CASSEGRSLNIQYF. The CDR3 nucleotides are TGTGCCAGCAGTGAAGGGCGAAGTTTGAACATTCAGTACTTC. The V gene is TRBV6-1, the J gene TRBJ2-4; D remains ambiguous. CDR1 MNHNS and CDR2 SASEGT come from the germline V gene. The CDR3 has 14 residues. The V end was cut by 1 base, the J end by 7 bases, with 11 bases between.

The chain uses TRBV30 and TRBJ2-1; D gene uncertain. V was trimmed by 3 bases and J by 4 bases, leaving 7 bases between them. The CDR3 length is 12 residues. Germline CDR1 GTSNPN, CDR2 SVGIG (reference sequence). CDR3 amino acids: CAWSRQYNEQFF. As DNA, the CDR3 is TGTGCCTGGAGCCGTCAGTACAATGAGCAGTTCTTC. Complete variable domain (other parts from reference TRBV30 and TRBJ2-1): SQTIHQWPATLVQPVGSPLSLECTVEGTSNPNLYWYRQAAGRGLQLLFYSVGIGQISSEVPQNLSASRPQDRQFILSSKKLLLSDSGFYLCAWSRQYNEQFFGPGTRLTVL.